Listed below are T cell receptor beta chains from one sample, sequenced in a study of siplizumab effects on memory and regulatory T cells. Repertoires were generated with immunoSEQ multiplex PCR, while TCRdb's copy carries only in-frame clones and drops some. The sample holds 100,000 or so clones, around nine tenths seen once. Sequencing input: non-Treg CD4+ T cells sorted from blood. The receptors here all came from a human donor in good health. Both conserved end residues are part of each CDR3. Some rows have no size entry. The others give once, few or many, or a class for an expanded clone.

v_gene: TRBV6-5; abundance: once; len: 15; CDR3aa: CASNEGTSGRETQYF
v_gene: TRBV5-1; abundance: NA; len: 15; CDR3aa: CASSYRGEHVTEAFF
v_gene: TRBV30; abundance: NA; len: 12; CDR3aa: CAWTRGRNEQFF
v_gene: TRBV4-2; abundance: NA; len: 17; CDR3aa: CASSQDGTDRAYNEQFF
v_gene: TRBV10-3; abundance: once; len: 16; CDR3aa: CAISEERGGRRTEAFF
v_gene: TRBV5-6; abundance: NA; len: 12; CDR3aa: CASSLLGYEQYF
v_gene: TRBV30; abundance: NA; len: 14; CDR3aa: CAWSEGLGTDTQYF
v_gene: TRBV28; abundance: NA; len: 15; CDR3aa: CASRAPGTGYYEQYF
v_gene: TRBV4-1; abundance: NA; len: 15; CDR3aa: CASSQESPRAETQYF
v_gene: TRBV7-8; abundance: NA; len: 14; CDR3aa: CASGPRLTYNEQFF
v_gene: TRBV19; abundance: once; len: 15; CDR3aa: CASSISDSRGNEQFF
v_gene: TRBV6-5; abundance: NA; len: 16; CDR3aa: CASSYSGTGLGTEAFF
v_gene: TRBV5-1; abundance: NA; len: 16; CDR3aa: CASSLVPGQEGDTQYF
v_gene: TRBV6-6; abundance: once; len: 16; CDR3aa: CASLAGPRRGTGELFF
v_gene: TRBV19; abundance: NA; len: 16; CDR3aa: CASSIQYGYSNQPQHF
v_gene: TRBV28; abundance: NA; len: 10; CDR3aa: CASKGDTQYF
v_gene: TRBV6-5; abundance: NA; len: 13; CDR3aa: CASKETGLGPQHF
v_gene: TRBV11-3; abundance: NA; len: 15; CDR3aa: CASSLSGTSTDTQYF
v_gene: TRBV19; abundance: NA; len: 14; CDR3aa: CASTPGPRSGEQYF
v_gene: TRBV5-4; abundance: NA; len: 15; CDR3aa: CASSLKGLMNTEAFF
v_gene: TRBV10-2; abundance: NA; len: 16; CDR3aa: CASTGLAGGPSNEQFF
v_gene: TRBV5-1; abundance: NA; len: 16; CDR3aa: CASNNPGGLGTTEAFF
v_gene: TRBV6-6; abundance: NA; len: 13; CDR3aa: CASSRGTRETQYF
v_gene: TRBV18; abundance: NA; len: 15; CDR3aa: CASSPLGLNPETQYF
v_gene: TRBV7-8; abundance: NA; len: 13; CDR3aa: CASSSGVYQPQHF
v_gene: TRBV6-1; abundance: NA; len: 14; CDR3aa: CASSEQGTGNTIYF
v_gene: TRBV28; abundance: NA; len: 15; CDR3aa: CASSLGDRVSTEAFF
v_gene: TRBV28; abundance: NA; len: 16; CDR3aa: CASSLSGTGGRQPQHF
v_gene: TRBV7-6; abundance: NA; len: 16; CDR3aa: CASRLKPGHPGNTIYF
v_gene: TRBV5-5; abundance: NA; len: 15; CDR3aa: CASSPIGGRNEKLFF
v_gene: TRBV5-4; abundance: NA; len: 13; CDR3aa: CASRDRGRYGYTF
v_gene: TRBV4-2; abundance: NA; len: 15; CDR3aa: CASSQDQGLNTEAFF
v_gene: TRBV7-3; abundance: NA; len: 15; CDR3aa: CASSPSGSGYNEQFF
v_gene: TRBV27; abundance: NA; len: 18; CDR3aa: CASSLLAGGASGANVLTF
v_gene: TRBV19; abundance: NA; len: 13; CDR3aa: CASTLDRGKGYTF
v_gene: TRBV5-6; abundance: NA; len: 13; CDR3aa: CASSEDSTDTQYF
v_gene: TRBV6-5; abundance: NA; len: 13; CDR3aa: CASSGGTGTEQYF
v_gene: TRBV28; abundance: NA; len: 14; CDR3aa: CASIHPTGTYEQYF
v_gene: TRBV4-1; abundance: NA; len: 16; CDR3aa: CASSLREDKSSYEQYF
v_gene: TRBV19; abundance: NA; len: 18; CDR3aa: CASSRPGTSGRGGYEQYF
v_gene: TRBV7-2; abundance: NA; len: 17; CDR3aa: CASSPRLAGALLHEQFF
v_gene: TRBV15; abundance: NA; len: 15; CDR3aa: CATFDSTGDFYEQYF
v_gene: TRBV7-8; abundance: NA; len: 12; CDR3aa: CASRSGGSEAFF
v_gene: TRBV7-3; abundance: NA; len: 14; CDR3aa: CASSLNSGANVLTF
v_gene: TRBV19; abundance: once; len: 14; CDR3aa: CASRKEGKARGYTF
v_gene: TRBV4-1; abundance: NA; len: 15; CDR3aa: CASSQDGRDTDTQYF
v_gene: TRBV27; abundance: NA; len: 12; CDR3aa: CASSTQGYEQYF
v_gene: TRBV28; abundance: NA; len: 12; CDR3aa: CASSSVGGELFF
v_gene: TRBV7-2; abundance: NA; len: 16; CDR3aa: CASSPRGTVSNQPQHF
v_gene: TRBV28; abundance: once; len: 13; CDR3aa: CASTTPSRYEQYF
v_gene: TRBV2; abundance: once; len: 14; CDR3aa: CASREVGLAKEQFF
v_gene: TRBV14; abundance: once; len: 13; CDR3aa: CASSPRQGRGYTF
v_gene: TRBV19; abundance: NA; len: 14; CDR3aa: CASRGTRENQPQHF
v_gene: TRBV7-2; abundance: NA; len: 14; CDR3aa: CASSLDRVTDTQYF
v_gene: TRBV5-1; abundance: NA; len: 17; CDR3aa: CASSFNFFTGPQETQYF
v_gene: TRBV6-6; abundance: NA; len: 15; CDR3aa: CASSHGSGRANVLTF
v_gene: TRBV29-1; abundance: NA; len: 15; CDR3aa: CSVLAGHFATDTQYF
v_gene: TRBV28; abundance: NA; len: 12; CDR3aa: CASSTGGRGYTF
v_gene: TRBV29-1; abundance: NA; len: 17; CDR3aa: CSVVKGPGALVYTEAFF
v_gene: TRBV19; abundance: NA; len: 13; CDR3aa: CASSINRNTEAFF